Below, 17 T cell receptor beta chains from the same sample are listed, as sequenced in a study of blood T cell repertoires in COVID-19 (dated by TCRdb to 2018 to 2021). Libraries were constructed by the immunoSEQ multiplex PCR assay. In its TCRdb copy, this immuneACCESS table keeps in-frame sequences only and misses some clones. Where compared with another copy, unresolved V genes explain less than half of these, and the others have no known cause. This sample holds 450,000 to 500,000 clones; around 85% were observed only once. About 3.2% of the sample rests with the top ten. Sequenced sample: peripheral blood. These receptor sequences come from a human donor in a cohort sampled during active COVID-19.

The rearrangement uses TRBV7-9 and TRBJ2-5; 10 nucleotides align to TRBD2. This CDR3 region has 14 residues. Germline V gene data show CDR1 as SEHNR and CDR2 as FQNEAQ (reference sequence). After removal of 5 bases from V and 9 bases from J, the junction contained 9 bases not matched to a gene. CDR3 nucleotides: TGTGCCAGCAGCCTAGGGCTAGCGGGAGTTGCCCAGTACTTC. It specifies CASSLGLAGVAQYF.

The chain employs TRBV24-1 and TRBJ1-1; tentative D call: TRBD1 (5 bases). The germline gives CDR1 KGHDR, CDR2 SFDVKD. The CDR3 sequence is 14 residues long. V lost 1 base and J lost 5, with 10 bases in between. This CDR3 is CATSDLRGNTEAFF. CDR3 sequence (DNA): TGTGCCACCAGTGATTTACGGGGGAATACTGAAGCTTTCTTT.

The CDR3 bases are TGTGCCAGCAGGAGCTGGGGACAGCGATTTGGTTACGAGCAGTACTTC. This sequence encodes CASRSWGQRFGYEQYF. V is TRBV11-2 and J is TRBJ2-7; TRBD1 matches at 7 bases. Germline V CDR1 and CDR2: SGHAT, FQNNGV. This CDR3 has 16 amino acids. After removal of 6 bases from V and 4 bases from J, the junction contained 15 bases not matched to a gene.

The rearrangement joins TRBV19 to TRBJ2-4; D is perhaps TRBD1 (6 bases). Trimming took 5 bases from V and 0 from J, leaving 11 bases between them. The CDR3 loop spans 15 amino acids. The germline CDR1 and CDR2 sequences are LNHDA and SQIVND (reference sequence). The CDR3 nucleotides are TGTGCCAGTAGTGGGACATCTTTAGCCAAAAACATTCAGTACTTC. This codes for CASSGTSLAKNIQYF.

The rearrangement uses TRBV28 and TRBJ1-1; D remains ambiguous. Germline-derived CDR1 and CDR2 are MDHEN and SYDVKM. This CDR3 spans 14 amino acids. V lost 2 bases and J lost 1, with 8 bases in between. The CDR3 DNA reads as TGTGCCAGCAGTTTACTTGAGGGGAACACTGAAGCTTTCTTT. Its translation is CASSLLEGNTEAFF.

The J gene is TRBJ1-2, the V gene TRBV28, with D tentatively TRBD1 (6 bases). Germline CDR1 and CDR2: MDHEN and SYDVKM. The CDR3 is made up of 16 amino acids. The ends were cut back, 6 bases at V and 6 bases at J, with 23 bases in the middle. The CDR3 DNA sequence: TGTGCCAGCAGCTCCGGGACACTCAACCCGAGGAATGGCTACACCTTC. It encodes CASSSGTLNPRNGYTF.

V gene TRBV19 combines with J gene TRBJ2-2, with D possibly matching TRBD2 (6 bases). With 5 bases removed from V and 3 bases from J, the gap between germline ends came to 13 bases. The CDR3 length is 15 residues. Per germline, CDR1 LNHDA and CDR2 SQIVND (reference sequence). CDR3 region: CASSAFRLDTGELFF. The CDR3 nucleotides are TGTGCCAGTAGTGCCTTCCGACTAGACACCGGGGAGCTGTTTTTT.

The V call is TRBV7-9, the J call TRBJ2-2; D uncertain. Trimming cost V 1 base and J 5 bases, with 8 bases left between them. CDR1 and CDR2 from the germline V gene are SEHNR and FQNEAQ (reference sequence). The CDR3 loop spans 14 amino acids. This chain's CDR3 is CASSLGSRTGELFF. CDR3 nucleotides: TGTGCCAGCAGCTTAGGAAGCCGAACCGGGGAGCTGTTTTTT. The entire variable domain, with the rest obtained from reference TRBV7-9 and TRBJ2-2, is as follows: DTGVSQNPRHKITKRGQNVTFRCDPISEHNRLYWYRQTLGQGPEFLTYFQNEAQLEKSRLLSDRFSAERPKGSFSTLEIQRTEQGDSAMYLCASSLGSRTGELFFGEGSRLTVL.

This clone was observed a handful of times. The chain is built from TRBV10-3 and TRBJ2-1; a weak D match, TRBD1 (6 bases). Deletions cut 10 bases from V and 10 bases from J, with 14 bases between. The germline V gene encodes CDR1 ENHRY and CDR2 SYGVKD. The CDR3 contains 11 residues. DNA of the CDR3: TGTGCCACCTCTAGGGGGAACGAGCAGTTCTTC. Translation: CATSRGNEQFF.

This chain connects TRBV7-8 to TRBJ1-4, with a possible D match to TRBD1 (6 bases). Germline V CDR1 and CDR2: SGHVS, FQNEAQ. The length of the CDR3 is 12 residues. The V gene lost 2 bases and the J gene lost 17 bases, with 15 bases spanning the gap. Here the CDR3 DNA reads TGTGCCAGCAGCTTAAGTAGGGGGTTTGTATTTTTT. Amino acids: CASSLSRGFVFF.

V and J are TRBV27 and TRBJ1-4; D remains ambiguous. V lost 5 bases to trimming and J lost 0 bases, with 10 bases between them. The CDR3 covers 15 residues. Germline CDR1 MNHEY, CDR2 SMNVEV (reference sequence). CDR3 residues: CASSPYTATNEKLFF. CDR3 nucleotides: TGTGCCAGCAGTCCATACACAGCAACTAATGAAAAACTGTTTTTT.

The genes are TRBV5-1 and TRBJ1-5; tentative D call: TRBD1 (6 bases). This CDR3 has 13 residues. Germline loops: CDR1 SGHRS, CDR2 YFSETQ. V lost 1 base, J lost 6 bases, and 8 bases lay in between. This CDR3 is CASSLTGTQPQHF. DNA for the CDR3: TGCGCCAGCAGCTTGACAGGGACTCAGCCCCAGCATTTT.

A remark on this clone: This sample also contains other DNA sequences that code for the same CDR3. The V and J genes are TRBV7-2 and TRBJ1-5; 9 positions match TRBD1. This CDR3 comprises 14 residues. Looked up from germline, CDR1 is SGHTA and CDR2 is FQGNSA. Unmatched junction bases numbered 4, after V lost 3 bases and J lost 7 bases. The CDR3 region is CASSLGQGGQPQHF. DNA of the CDR3: TGTGCCAGCAGCTTGGGACAGGGAGGACAGCCCCAGCATTTT.

V gene TRBV7-6 combines with J gene TRBJ2-1; 13 bases line up with TRBD2. From germline, CDR1 is SGHVS and CDR2 FNYEAQ. The CDR3 has 16 amino acids. V shed 6 bases and J 9 bases; nucleotides not matched to a gene: 11. The CDR3 DNA follows: TGTGCCAGCAGGCATTTTACTAGCGGGAGGGCCGGTGAGCAGTTCTTC. This translates into CASRHFTSGRAGEQFF. The full variable domain, completed using reference TRBV7-6 and TRBJ2-1, is GAGVSQSPRYKVTKRGQDVALRCDPISGHVSLYWYRQALGQGPEFLTYFNYEAQQDKSGLPNDRFSAERPEGSISTLTIQRTEQRDSAMYRCASRHFTSGRAGEQFFGPGTRLTVL.

V usage is TRBV2 and J usage is TRBJ1-2, with 8 bases identical to TRBD1. CDR1 is SNHLY and CDR2 is FYNNEI in the germline V gene. Unmatched junction bases numbered 15, after V lost 1 base and J lost 5 bases. This CDR3 has 18 residues. The CDR3 DNA follows: TGTGCCAGCAGTGAAGGGGCCCGGCGGACAGGGTCAAGTTATGGCTACACCTTC. Residues: CASSEGARRTGSSYGYTF.

This chain links TRBV6-5 with TRBJ2-7; a possible D gene is TRBD1 (5 bases). The CDR3 covers 14 residues. CDR1 is MNHEY and CDR2 is SVGAGI in the germline V gene. The V and J ends lost 5 bases and 3 bases respectively, with 14 bases between them. The CDR3 coding sequence is TGTGCCAGCAGTCGCAAAAAAAGGGGCTACGAGCAGTACTTC. Translating gives CASSRKKRGYEQYF.

The rearrangement uses TRBV30 and TRBJ1-6; TRBD1 is a possible D gene (6 bases). The germline V gene has CDR1 GTSNPN and CDR2 SVGIG (reference sequence). Trimming took off 2 bases at V and 2 bases at J, with 13 bases between the two ends. The CDR3 is 16 amino acids. The CDR3 DNA is TGTGCCTGGAGTAACACAGGGACGACCTATAATTCACCCCTCCACTTT. It specifies CAWSNTGTTYNSPLHF.